Sequencing of this T cell receptor (beta chain) was carried out in a study of siplizumab effects on memory and regulatory T cells. Overall study results and limits: Sequences that were alloreactive and traceable to unstimulated CD4+ memory cells were significantly reduced by siplizumab. For siplizumab cultures, the suppressive function of their proliferating Tregs was not confirmed.

The protocol was immunoSEQ multiplex PCR, while the TCRdb copy is restricted to in-frame clones and leaves out a portion. The table includes about 85,000 clones, 95% detected once. Trimming removed 2 bases at V and 1 base at J, with 3 bases between. CDR1 and CDR2 from the germline V gene are MNHEY and SMNVEV (reference sequence). The CDR3 is 12 amino acids. Regarding this clone: Its antigen remains unidentified. Other DNA variants within this sample encode the same CDR3.

The origin of this receptor is a human donor in good health. This chain joins TRBV27 and TRBJ2-7; D call uncertain. Source material: CD8+ T cells sorted from blood. CDR3 loop: CASSLPSYEQYF. DNA of the CDR3: TGTGCCAGCAGTTTACCTTCCTACGAGCAGTACTTC.